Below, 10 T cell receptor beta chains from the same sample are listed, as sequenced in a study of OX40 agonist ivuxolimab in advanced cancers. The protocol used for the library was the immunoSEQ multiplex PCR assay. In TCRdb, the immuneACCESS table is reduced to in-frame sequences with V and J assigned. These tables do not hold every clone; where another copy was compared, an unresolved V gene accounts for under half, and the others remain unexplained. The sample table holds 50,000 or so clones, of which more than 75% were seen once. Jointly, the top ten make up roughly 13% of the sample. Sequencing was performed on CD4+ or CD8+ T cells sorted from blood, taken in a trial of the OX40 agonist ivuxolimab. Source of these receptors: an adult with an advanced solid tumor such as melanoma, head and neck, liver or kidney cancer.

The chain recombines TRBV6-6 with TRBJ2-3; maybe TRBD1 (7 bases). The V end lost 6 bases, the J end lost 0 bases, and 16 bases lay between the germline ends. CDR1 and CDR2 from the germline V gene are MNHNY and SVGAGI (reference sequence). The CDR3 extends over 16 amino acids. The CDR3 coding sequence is TGTGCCAGCAGGAGAAGCCCAGGGGGGAGCACAGATACGCAGTATTTT. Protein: CASRRSPGGSTDTQYF.

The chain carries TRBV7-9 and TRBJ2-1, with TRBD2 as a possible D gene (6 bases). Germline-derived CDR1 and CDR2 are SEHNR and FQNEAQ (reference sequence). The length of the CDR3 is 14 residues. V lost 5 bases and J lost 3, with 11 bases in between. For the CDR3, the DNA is TGTGCCAGCAGCCGCGGAGGGAGCTACAATGAGCAGTTCTTC. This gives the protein CASSRGGSYNEQFF.

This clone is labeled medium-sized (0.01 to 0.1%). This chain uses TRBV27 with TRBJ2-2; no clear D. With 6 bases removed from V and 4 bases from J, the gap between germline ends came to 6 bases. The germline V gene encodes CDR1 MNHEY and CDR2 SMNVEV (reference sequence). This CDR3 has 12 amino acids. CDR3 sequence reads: CASSQITGELFF. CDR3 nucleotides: TGTGCCAGCAGCCAAATCACCGGGGAGCTGTTTTTT.

CDR3 loop: CASSRNRQGSNGYTF. Written as DNA, the CDR3 is TGCGCCAGCAGCCGAAACCGACAGGGCAGTAATGGCTACACCTTC. The chain has TRBV4-3 and TRBJ1-2, with 7 bases fitting TRBD1. Germline trimming cut 4 bases from V and 6 bases from J; bases unmatched to any gene: 11. The CDR3 runs 15 residues. CDR1 and CDR2 (germline): LGHNA, YSLEER.

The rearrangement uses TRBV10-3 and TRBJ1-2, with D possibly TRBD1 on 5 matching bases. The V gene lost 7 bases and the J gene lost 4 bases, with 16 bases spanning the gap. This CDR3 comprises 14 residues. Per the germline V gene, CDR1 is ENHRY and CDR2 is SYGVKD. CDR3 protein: CAIKSGGGAYGYTF. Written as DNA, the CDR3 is TGTGCCATCAAGTCCGGGGGTGGGGCCTATGGCTACACCTTC.

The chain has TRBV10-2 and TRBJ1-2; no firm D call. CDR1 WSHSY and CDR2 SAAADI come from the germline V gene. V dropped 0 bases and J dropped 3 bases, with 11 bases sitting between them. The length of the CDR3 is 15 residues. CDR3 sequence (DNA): TGCGCCAGCAGTGAGTCGATCGGGGTTGACTATGGCTACACCTTC. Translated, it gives CASSESIGVDYGYTF.

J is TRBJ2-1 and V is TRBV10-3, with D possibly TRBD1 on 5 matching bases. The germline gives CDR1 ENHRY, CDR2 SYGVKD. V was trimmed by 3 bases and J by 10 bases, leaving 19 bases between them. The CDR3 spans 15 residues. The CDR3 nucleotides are TGTGCCATCAGTGATTCGGGCTATCGGGCAGGGGAGCAGTTCTTC. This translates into CAISDSGYRAGEQFF.

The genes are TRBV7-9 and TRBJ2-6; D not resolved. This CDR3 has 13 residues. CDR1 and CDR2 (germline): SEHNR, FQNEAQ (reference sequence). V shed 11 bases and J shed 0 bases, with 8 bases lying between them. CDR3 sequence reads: CAGWVSGANVLTF. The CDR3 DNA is TGTGCCGGGTGGGTCTCTGGGGCCAACGTCCTGACTTTC. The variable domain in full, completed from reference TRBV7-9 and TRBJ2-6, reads DTGVSQNPRHKITKRGQNVTFRCDPISEHNRLYWYRQTLGQGPEFLTYFQNEAQLEKSRLLSDRFSAERPKGSFSTLEIQRTEQGDSAMYLCAGWVSGANVLTFGAGSRLTVL.

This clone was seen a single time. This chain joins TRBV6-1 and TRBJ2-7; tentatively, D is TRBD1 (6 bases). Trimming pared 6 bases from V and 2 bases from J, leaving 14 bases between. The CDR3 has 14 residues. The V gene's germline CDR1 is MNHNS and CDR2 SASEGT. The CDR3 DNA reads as TGTGCCAGCAGCTTAACAGGGAATCCCTACGAGCAGTACTTC. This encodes CASSLTGNPYEQYF.

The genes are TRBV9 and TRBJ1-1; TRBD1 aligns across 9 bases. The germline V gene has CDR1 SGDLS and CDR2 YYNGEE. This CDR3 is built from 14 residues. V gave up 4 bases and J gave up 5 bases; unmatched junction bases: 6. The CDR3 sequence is CASSLGQGWTEAFF. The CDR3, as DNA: TGTGCCAGCAGCTTGGGACAGGGTTGGACTGAAGCTTTCTTT.